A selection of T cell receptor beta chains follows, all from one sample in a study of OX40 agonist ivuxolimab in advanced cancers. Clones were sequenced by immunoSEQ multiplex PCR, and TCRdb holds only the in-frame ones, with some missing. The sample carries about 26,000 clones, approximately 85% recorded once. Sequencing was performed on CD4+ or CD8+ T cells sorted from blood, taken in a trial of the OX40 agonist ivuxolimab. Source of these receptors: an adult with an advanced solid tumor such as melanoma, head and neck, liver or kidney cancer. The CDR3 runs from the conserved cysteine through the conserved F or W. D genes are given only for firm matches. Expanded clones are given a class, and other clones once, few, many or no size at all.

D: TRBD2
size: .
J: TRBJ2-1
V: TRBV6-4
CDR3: CASSVRSGTYNEQFF
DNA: TGTGCCAGCAGTGTCCGTAGCGGGACCTACAATGAGCAGTTCTTC

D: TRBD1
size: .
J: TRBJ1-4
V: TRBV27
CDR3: CASRPTGVDEKLFF
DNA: TGTGCCAGCAGACCTACAGGGGTGGACGAAAAACTGTTTTTT

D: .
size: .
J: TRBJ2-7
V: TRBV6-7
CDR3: CASSHGVNEQYF
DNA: TGTGCCAGCAGCCACGGTGTCAACGAGCAGTACTTC

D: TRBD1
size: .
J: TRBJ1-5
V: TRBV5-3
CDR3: CARSLGGLGTGLDQPQHF
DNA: TGTGCCAGAAGCTTGGGGGGGCTCGGGACAGGGCTCGATCAGCCCCAGCATTTT

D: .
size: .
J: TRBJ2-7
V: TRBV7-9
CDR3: CASSLDGARYEQYF
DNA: TGTGCCAGCAGCTTAGACGGGGCTCGCTACGAGCAGTACTTC

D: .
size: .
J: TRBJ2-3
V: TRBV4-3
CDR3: CASSHDGDTQYF
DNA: TGCGCCAGCAGCCATGATGGAGATACGCAGTATTTT

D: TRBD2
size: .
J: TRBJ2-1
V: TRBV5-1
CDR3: CASSLLLAGETSYNEQFF
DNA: TGCGCCAGCAGCTTGTTACTAGCGGGGGAGACCTCCTACAATGAGCAGTTCTTC

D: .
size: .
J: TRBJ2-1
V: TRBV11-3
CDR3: CASSRGFGEGSNEQFF
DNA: TGTGCCAGCAGCCGCGGGTTCGGAGAAGGATCAAATGAGCAGTTCTTC

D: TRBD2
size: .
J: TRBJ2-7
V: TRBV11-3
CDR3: CASSLTSGGTYEQYF
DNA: TGTGCCAGCAGCCTAACTAGCGGGGGAACCTACGAGCAGTACTTC

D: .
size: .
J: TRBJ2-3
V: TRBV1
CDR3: CTSSPPAGGDLDTQYF
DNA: TGCACCAGCAGCCCTCCAGCGGGGGGCGATCTGGATACGCAGTATTTT

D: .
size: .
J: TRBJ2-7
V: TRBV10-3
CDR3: CAISLDEFYEQYF
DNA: TGTGCCATCAGCCTGGATGAGTTCTACGAGCAGTACTTC

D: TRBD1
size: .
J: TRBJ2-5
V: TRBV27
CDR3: CASSLSPRGLEETQYF
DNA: TGTGCCAGCAGTTTATCGCCCAGGGGGCTGGAAGAGACCCAGTACTTC

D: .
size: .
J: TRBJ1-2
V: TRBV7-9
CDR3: CASSPGTDTTGSNATF
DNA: TGTGCCAGCAGCCCCGGGACCGATACTACAGGGTCGAACGCGACCTTC

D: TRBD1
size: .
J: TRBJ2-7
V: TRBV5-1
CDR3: CASRGQGTWEQYF
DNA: TGCGCCAGCAGGGGACAGGGGACGTGGGAGCAGTACTTC

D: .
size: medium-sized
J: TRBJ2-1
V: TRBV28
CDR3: CASTSGSSYNEQFF
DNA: TGTGCCAGCACGTCGGGGAGCTCCTACAATGAGCAGTTCTTC

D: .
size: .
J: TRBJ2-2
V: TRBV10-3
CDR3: CAIVEQNTGELFF
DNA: TGTGCCATTGTCGAACAGAACACCGGGGAGCTGTTTTTT

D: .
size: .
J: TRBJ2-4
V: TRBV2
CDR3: CASSVRISLAKNIQYF
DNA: TGTGCCAGCAGTGTGAGAATTTCCCTAGCCAAAAACATTCAGTACTTC

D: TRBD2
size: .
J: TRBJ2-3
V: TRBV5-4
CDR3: CASSLVLAGISTDTQYF
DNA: TGTGCCAGCAGCTTGGTGTTAGCGGGTATCAGCACAGATACGCAGTATTTT

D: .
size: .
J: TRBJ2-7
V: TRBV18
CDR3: CASSPPSSYEQYF
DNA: TGTGCCAGCTCACCGCCGAGCTCCTACGAGCAGTACTTC

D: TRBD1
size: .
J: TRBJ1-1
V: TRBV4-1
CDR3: CASSQLTGVDTEAFF
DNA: TGCGCCAGCAGCCAACTGACAGGGGTGGACACTGAAGCTTTCTTT

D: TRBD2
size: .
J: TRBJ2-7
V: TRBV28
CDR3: CASSFEVAGGYEQYF
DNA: TGTGCCAGCAGTTTTGAGGTAGCGGGAGGCTACGAGCAGTACTTC

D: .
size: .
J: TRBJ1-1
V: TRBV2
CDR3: CASLFGQGRTEAFF
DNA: TGTGCCAGCCTTTTTGGGCAGGGACGAACTGAAGCTTTCTTT

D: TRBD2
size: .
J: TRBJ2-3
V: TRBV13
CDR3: CASSLNRGGRTQYF
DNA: TGTGCCAGCAGCTTAAACCGGGGGGGCCGTACGCAGTATTTT

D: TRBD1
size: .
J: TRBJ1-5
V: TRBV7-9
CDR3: CASSRPGGDQPQHF
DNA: TGTGCCAGCAGCCGGCCAGGGGGGGATCAGCCCCAGCATTTT

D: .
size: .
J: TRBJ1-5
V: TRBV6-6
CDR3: CASSAGQPQHF
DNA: TGTGCCAGCAGTGCAGGTCAGCCCCAGCATTTT

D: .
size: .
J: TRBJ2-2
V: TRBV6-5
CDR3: CASSPQGIDTGELFF
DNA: TGTGCCAGCAGCCCACAGGGTATCGACACCGGGGAGCTGTTTTTT

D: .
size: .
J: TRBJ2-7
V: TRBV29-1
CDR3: CSVLRDYEQYF
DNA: TGCAGCGTTCTACGGGACTACGAGCAGTACTTC

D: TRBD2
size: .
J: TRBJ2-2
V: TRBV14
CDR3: CASSQGGPRLAGNGELFF
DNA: TGTGCCAGCAGCCAAGGTGGCCCGCGGCTAGCGGGAAACGGGGAGCTGTTTTTT

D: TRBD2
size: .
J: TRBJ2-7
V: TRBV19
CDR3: CASSTVPGLAGTEQYF
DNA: TGTGCCAGTAGTACCGTTCCGGGACTAGCGGGAACCGAGCAGTACTTC

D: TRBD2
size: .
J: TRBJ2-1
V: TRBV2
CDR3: CASRERGGSYNEQFF
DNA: TGTGCCAGCAGGGAGCGGGGGGGATCCTACAATGAGCAGTTCTTC

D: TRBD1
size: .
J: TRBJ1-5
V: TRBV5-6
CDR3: CASSSGQGYQPQHF
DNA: TGTGCCAGCAGCTCGGGACAGGGATATCAGCCCCAGCATTTT

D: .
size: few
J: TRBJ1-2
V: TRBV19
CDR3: CASTGTPANYGYTF
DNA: TGTGCCAGTACAGGGACACCCGCTAACTATGGCTACACCTTC

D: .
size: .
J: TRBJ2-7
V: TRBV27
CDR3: CASSFIGSGTYEQYF
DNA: TGTGCCAGCAGTTTTATCGGCAGCGGTACCTACGAGCAGTACTTC

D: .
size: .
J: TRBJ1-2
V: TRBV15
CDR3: CATSRSTGTYGYTF
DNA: TGTGCCACCAGCAGATCCACAGGGACCTATGGCTACACCTTC

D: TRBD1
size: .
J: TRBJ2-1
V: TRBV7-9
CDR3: CASSVLQGKSYNEQFF
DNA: TGTGCCAGCAGCGTATTACAGGGGAAGTCCTACAATGAGCAGTTCTTC

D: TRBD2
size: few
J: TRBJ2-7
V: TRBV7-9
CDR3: CASSRGDSYEQYF
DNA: TGTGCCAGCAGCCGGGGGGATTCCTACGAGCAGTACTTC

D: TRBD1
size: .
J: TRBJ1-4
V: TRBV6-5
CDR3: CASSYSEGAEKLFF
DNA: TGTGCCAGCAGTTACTCGGAGGGGGCTGAAAAACTGTTTTTT

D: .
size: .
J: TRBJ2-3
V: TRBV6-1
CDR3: CASSEPGLEDTQYF
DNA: TGTGCCAGCAGTGAACCGGGACTTGAAGATACGCAGTATTTT

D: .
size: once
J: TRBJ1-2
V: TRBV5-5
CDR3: CASSLEMGHLYGYTF
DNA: TGTGCCAGCAGCTTGGAGATGGGACACCTCTATGGCTACACCTTC

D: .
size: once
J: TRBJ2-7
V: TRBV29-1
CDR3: CSVEAVGDPAGKQYF
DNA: TGCAGCGTTGAAGCCGTCGGGGACCCAGCTGGGAAGCAGTACTTC

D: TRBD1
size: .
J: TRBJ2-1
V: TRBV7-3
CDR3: CASSLGPTGGNEQFF
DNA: TGTGCCAGCAGCTTAGGACCGACAGGGGGGAATGAGCAGTTCTTC

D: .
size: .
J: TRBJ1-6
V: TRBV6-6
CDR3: CASTGFHNSPLHF
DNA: TGTGCCAGCACGGGTTTTCATAATTCACCCCTCCACTTT

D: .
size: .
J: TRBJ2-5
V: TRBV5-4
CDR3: CASSFMGGPAQYF
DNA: TGTGCCAGCAGCTTCATGGGGGGACCGGCCCAGTACTTC

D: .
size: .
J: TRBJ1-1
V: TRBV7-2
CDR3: CASSLAVKVYTEAFF
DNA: TGTGCCAGCAGCTTAGCGGTTAAGGTTTACACTGAAGCTTTCTTT

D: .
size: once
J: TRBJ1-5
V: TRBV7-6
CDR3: CASSLGGGNQPQHF
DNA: TGTGCCAGCAGCTTGGGGGGGGGCAATCAGCCCCAGCATTTT

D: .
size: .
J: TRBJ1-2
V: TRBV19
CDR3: CASTPSGTYGYTF
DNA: TGTGCCAGTACTCCCTCCGGGACCTATGGCTACACCTTC

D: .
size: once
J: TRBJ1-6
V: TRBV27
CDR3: CASTYGNSPLHF
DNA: TGTGCCAGCACCTATGGGAATTCACCCCTCCACTTT

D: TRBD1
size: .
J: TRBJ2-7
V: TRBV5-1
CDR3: CASSLASGGYEQYF
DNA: TGCGCCAGCAGCTTGGCGTCAGGGGGCTACGAGCAGTACTTC

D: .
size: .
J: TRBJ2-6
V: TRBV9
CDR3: CASSEGGNGANVLTF
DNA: TGTGCCAGCAGCGAAGGGGGAAATGGGGCCAACGTCCTGACTTTC